The clone carrying this T cell receptor (beta chain) was picked up a small number of times. What it binds is not known. The data are from a study of beta chain features in type 1 diabetes. Findings and limits, study-wide: Any HLA effect on TCRB rearrangement was left unresolved by small sub-analyses. Researchers report that Type 1 diabetes patients had moderately but significantly shorter TCRB CDR3s across all four CD4+ subsets. Fewer junction insertions and more nucleotide deletions appeared in type 1 diabetes patients.

Expressed TCRB transcripts were sequenced because the isolated RNA had all been reverse transcribed beforehand. Method: immunoSEQ multiplex PCR; TCRdb's copy keeps in-frame clones and lacks some. The sample records hundreds of thousands of clones, over 12% being singletons. J gave up 9 bases and V 3 bases, and 13 bases lay outside the gene matches. CDR1 and CDR2 (germline): SGHTA, FQGNSA. The CDR3 covers 17 residues. The clonotype originates from a man between 18 and 35 years old with type 1 diabetes. The sample comprised naive CD4+ T cells from blood. The chain links TRBV7-2 to TRBJ1-6, with 8 bases fitting TRBD1. The CDR3 DNA sequence: TGTGCCAGCAGCTTCCTCCATCACAGGGGGTCTGTTTCACCCCTCCACTTT. Residues: CASSFLHHRGSVSPLHF.